This T cell receptor beta chain emerged from a study of blood T cell repertoires in COVID-19. The CDR3 length is 15 residues. Trimming removed 4 bases from V and 2 bases from J; junction bases left unmatched: 3. Germline CDR1 and CDR2: MGHRA and YSYEKL. Profiled with immunoSEQ multiplex PCR; TCRdb holds only in-frame clones, not every one. Among fewer than 250,000 clones, about 91% were seen once, and the ten largest hold about 5%. Sequenced material: peripheral blood. The chain has TRBV4-1 and TRBJ1-3, with 9 bases fitting TRBD1. This clonotype was sampled from a woman aged 40 to 50 with acute or convalescent COVID-19. In DNA, the CDR3 is TGCGCCAGCAGCCCCGGGACAGGGACTGGAAACACCATATATTTT. Protein product: CASSPGTGTGNTIYF.